This TCR beta chain appears in the sequencing data of a study of cytomegalovirus exposure and HLA in healthy donors listed by TCRdb under 2017. Looking at the study overall: An earlier analysis of some 600 of the donors reported about 280 Gb of sequence data and around 120 million unique TCR beta sequences obtained from approximately 180 million T cells. An early release that covered about 600 HLA-typed donors contained approximately 300 gigabases of sequencing data and around 85 million unique TCR sequences. The genetic ancestry cluster associated with self-reported Caucasian donors included over 80% of the roughly 410 genotyped donors. The study aimed to test whether cataloging public T cell receptors could reveal signatures of past pathogen exposure. The T cell repertoires of some 700 subjects were profiled by immunosequencing and related to cytomegalovirus serostatus. In addition to the first cohort of 650 to 800 subjects, a separate validation cohort of approximately 120 different subjects was used. To predict cytomegalovirus infection status, the study combined high-throughput TCR immunosequencing, statistical association of individual TCRs with disease status, and machine learning. A later analysis re-analyzed previously published TCR beta repertoires from about 600 donors and added high-resolution HLA genotyping to study TCR occurrence patterns. Rather than drawing on any new phenotypic data, the later analysis identified candidate immune exposures from TCR beta sequences and the way those sequences occurred across donors. To decide whether each TCR beta V gene segment behaved as functional or pseudogenic, an earlier analysis of some 580 of the donors relied on high-throughput TCR beta sequencing. Alongside the repertoire data, information on donor age, sex, ethnicity and CMV serostatus was compiled. In a later genetic analysis, genome-wide SNP genotypes for about three fifths of the roughly 670 donors were used, and that subset was treated as a discovery cohort. Every repertoire in the discovery cohort had been generated on one and the same sequencing platform. HLA typing covered class I and class II loci at four-digit resolution. The number of donors typed differed by locus, with roughly 620-630 for A, B, C, DRB1 and DQB1, 522 for DQA1, over 600 for DPA1, and 400 to 490 for DPB1. Because of strong linkage in the cohort, roughly five DR-DQ haplotypes were treated as single units for association and clustering. On average, around 240,000 unique TCR beta nucleotide sequences were sequenced per donor among several hundred genotyped donors of the cohort, with roughly 19% of those sequences being non-productive.

With regard to this clone: It lacks a known antigen. It has no much larger one-base neighbor in the sample; base qualities were not kept.

The receptor library was made with the immunoSEQ multiplex PCR assay. For the multiplex PCR, a mixture combining 60 forward primers for TCR Vbeta segments and 13 reverse primers for TCR Jbeta segments was used. The CDR3 region of rearranged TCR beta genes was amplified from genomic DNA with a multiplex PCR assay. On the Illumina HiSeq System, the amplified TCR beta libraries were sequenced as 87-base-pair reads. In the original analysis: In a later analysis, tens of millions of unique TCR beta chains were counted across the approximately 620 repertoires, and approximately 11 million of these chains were shared by at least two donors. To remove PCR and sequencing errors, raw reads were error-corrected and collapsed into unique sequences using a nearest-neighbor algorithm that merged closely related sequences. To assign V, D and J gene segments, CDR3 sequences were aligned to IMGT reference sequences. For a sequence to be retained, a match of at least six nucleotides was required to both a V gene segment and a J gene segment. A rearrangement was called productive if the CDR3 had no stop codons and remained in frame with V and J, and every other rearrangement was called non-productive. CDR3 was defined according to IMGT convention as the region running from the second conserved V-encoded cysteine to the conserved J-encoded phenylalanine. The earlier analysis of about 570 of the donors excluded any sequence lacking an unambiguous match to a single V gene segment. In an earlier analysis of about 590 of the donors, a V segment was called functional when productive rearrangements were above 56.7%, and segregating when the standard deviation between donors exceeded 5%. A statistical classification framework was built to diagnose cytomegalovirus status from the catalog of TCR beta chain sequences. V and J gene assignment, in a later analysis, came from comparing TCR nucleotide sequences with IMGT/GENE-DB human TR gene sequences. The TCRdist pipeline was used in a later analysis to assign CDR3 sequences and most-parsimonious VDJ recombination scenarios. In a later analysis, each TCR beta chain was defined by its CDR3 amino acid sequence together with its V-gene family, and reads lacking a unique V-gene family were excluded. In a later analysis, 550 to 650 highly shared, low-generation-probability nucleotide sequences were removed to address suspected cross-contamination and a sequencing artifact. A later analysis calculated a clonal expansion index for each public chain from normalized within-repertoire ranks of inferred template counts. In a later analysis, generation probabilities were computed with a VDJ recombination model fitted to out-of-frame rearrangements, and the resulting probabilities were checked against IGoR. In a later analysis, hypergeometric tests were used to score TCR-TCR, TCR-HLA and TCR-CMV co-occurrence, with a repertoire-size bias correction applied to TCR pairs. To estimate false discovery rates, a later analysis permuted the HLA or CMV assignments 20 times. In a later analysis, co-occurring TCRs were grouped using DBSCAN, and TCRdist sequence similarity was added for clustering within HLA-allele-positive subsets. Co-occurrence clustering excluded repertoires with fewer than 30,000 or more than 120,000 public chains, plus five with anomalous nucleotide sharing. TCRdb mirrors the immuneACCESS table, restricted to in-frame sequences. Some clones are absent from its copies; in checked studies, under half trace to an unresolved V gene, and the reason for the others is unknown. V and J calls plus clone size are reproduced from that table; the DNA served to infer D and trimming. Present in this sample are 100,000 to 150,000 clones, over 75% of which were seen just once. About 1.8% of the sample goes to the ten largest clones.

The cohort was made up of about 670 healthy bone marrow donors. All cohort members were sampled while nominally healthy, although unrecorded immune exposures were likely present. The donor was CMV seronegative and was included in the group of several hundred seronegative cohort members. Each donor provided a peripheral blood sample, and peripheral blood mononuclear cells were used for TCR beta sequencing. Genomic DNA was extracted from the blood cell samples with the Qiagen DNeasy Blood Extraction Kit. Study-wide findings and limitations: Some IMGT-functional V segments, including TRBV6-2 and TRBV6-3, could not be distinguished by the 87-base-pair reads and were therefore excluded. A later analysis found that HLA-associated TCR beta chains were more clonally expanded and had lower generation probabilities than equally common non-associated chains. A later analysis reported that several top co-occurrence clusters appeared linked to parvovirus B19, influenza, CMV and Epstein-Barr virus. CMV serostatus was the only immune exposure information available for the cohort. While some public TCRs were present in many individuals, most TCR sequences turned up only very rarely across donors. In a later analysis, most CMV-associated TCR beta chains were found to appear HLA-restricted, with HLA associations seemingly driven largely by CMV exposure. Because counts were too low, seventeen rarely observed V segments, including chromosome 9 orphons, were excluded from the earlier analysis of 587 of the donors. Specific HLA alleles were associated with 16,951 TCR beta sequences at a false discovery rate of 0.05 in a later analysis. Correlated functional status among segregating V segments might be attributable to linkage disequilibrium, but an unknown experimental factor could not be ruled out. In vitro tests confirmed that a few of the cytomegalovirus-associated TCR beta chains recognize cytomegalovirus antigens. The study listed 164 TCR beta chains as associated with cytomegalovirus. According to a later analysis, TCR association rates differed among HLA loci, with DRB1 alleles showing the most associated TCRs and HLA-C alleles showing the fewest. Because HLA typing was missing for some donors at each locus, association tests included only the typed subset. This cohort had only TCR beta chains sequenced, and the lack of alpha or paired-chain data limited which features could be detected. The classifier was reported to diagnose cytomegalovirus status with high specificity and sensitivity in both the original and validation cohorts. According to the authors, the approach could potentially be generalized to other disease states and immunological phenotypes. In a later genetic analysis, a missense DCLRE1C variant was associated with V-gene and J-gene trimming of TCR beta chains, and the association was replicated in an independent cohort. When HLA alleles, especially DR and DQ, strongly co-occurred, TCR associations were difficult to assign to individual alleles. Compared with the roughly 710-donor mean, donors in an Asian-associated ancestry cluster had fewer N-insertions in productive TCRs, according to a later genetic analysis. Roughly uniform sequencing depth across donors was assumed in presence/absence analyses, although this assumption may not hold. In an earlier analysis of approximately 590 of the donors, most TCR beta V segments appeared in productive rearrangements about 87% or about 30% of the time, broadly matching IMGT annotations. A further reported finding was that TCR beta sequences accurately predicted the HLA-A and HLA-B alleles for most subjects in the first cohort. A cluster of highly shared sequence variants was judged likely to be a technical artifact of the sequencing pipeline.

CDR3 length: 13 amino acids, cysteine to phenylalanine. The CDR3 DNA has 39 bases and is translated from base 1. Here V drops 10 bases and J drops 1 base, and the junction holds 7 bases not matched to any gene. For CDR1 and CDR2, the germline V gene lists SGHRS and YFSETQ. Here the chain combines TRBV5-1 and TRBJ2-5; 7 bases in between match TRBD1. The TCR sequence derives from a boy aged 5-17 years in good health and CMV-seronegative. What was sequenced was PBMCs. The sequenced DNA: TGCGCCTCTAGGACAGGATCCCAAGAGACCCAGTACTTC. Its protein reads: CASRTGSQETQYF.